This record looks at one T cell receptor beta chain sequence and its context. The antigen remains unidentified. PCR employed 60 Vbeta and 13 Jbeta primers. Only in-frame clones appear in the TCRdb table, and some are missing; sequencing was by immunoSEQ multiplex PCR. The sample consists of roughly 120,000 clones, around 81% of them appearing once. CDR3 length: 12 amino acids. The V gene lost 2 bases and the J gene lost 5 bases, with 4 bases spanning the gap. CDR1 and CDR2 (germline): SGHAT, FQDESV (reference sequence). The sample is drawn from a study of cytomegalovirus exposure and HLA in healthy donors. Overall study findings and caveats: Later analysis associated a missense DCLRE1C variant with TCR beta V- and J-gene trimming.

The clonotype originates from a woman in her 40s in good health and CMV-seronegative. The J gene is TRBJ2-1, the V gene TRBV11-1; D gene unclear. Sequences were obtained from PBMCs. This CDR3 reads CASSLIDNEQFF. In nucleotides, the CDR3 is TGTGCCAGCAGCTTAATAGACAATGAGCAGTTCTTC.